The present T cell receptor beta chain was sequenced within a study of regulatory T cells in long-lasting Graves disease. This clonotype has at least ten counts. The CDR3 covers 13 residues. Unmatched junction bases numbered 8, after V lost 5 bases and J lost 8 bases. Germline CDR1 is MNHNS and CDR2 is SASEGT. Time point indicated: persistent/refractory GD, antithyroid drugs over 5 years with positive TRAb. Making the TCR library involved RNA that had been extracted from PBMCs. Libraries of TCR beta came from iRepertoire HTBI primers plus Arm-PCR of CDR3 regions. TCRdb fed the multiplex PCR reads into MiXCR, producing one record per CDR3 protein. The profile shows about 660,000 distinct CDR3 sequences, 25% to 35% of them singletons.

This sample comprised peripheral blood mononuclear cells (PBMCs), obtained when the disease was refractory, from a patient treated with antithyroid drugs. This chain uses TRBV6-1 with TRBJ1-2; TRBD1 agrees at 7 bases. The clonotype was recovered from a female donor with Graves disease. Here the CDR3 reads CASSHPQGTGYTF. CDR3 in DNA: TGTGCCAGCAGTCACCCACAGGGGACCGGCTACACCTTC.